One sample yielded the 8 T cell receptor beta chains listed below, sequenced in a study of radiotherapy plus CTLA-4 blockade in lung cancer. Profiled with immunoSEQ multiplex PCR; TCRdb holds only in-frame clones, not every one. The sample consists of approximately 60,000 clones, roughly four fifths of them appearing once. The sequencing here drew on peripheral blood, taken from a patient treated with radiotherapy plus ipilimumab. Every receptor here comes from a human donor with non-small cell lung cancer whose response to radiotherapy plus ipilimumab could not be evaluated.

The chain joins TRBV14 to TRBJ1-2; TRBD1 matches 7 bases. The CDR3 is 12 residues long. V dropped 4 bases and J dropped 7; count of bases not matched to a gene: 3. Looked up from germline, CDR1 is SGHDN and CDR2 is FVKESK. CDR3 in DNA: TGTGCCAGCAGCCCGGGACAGTTTGGCTACACCTTC. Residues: CASSPGQFGYTF.

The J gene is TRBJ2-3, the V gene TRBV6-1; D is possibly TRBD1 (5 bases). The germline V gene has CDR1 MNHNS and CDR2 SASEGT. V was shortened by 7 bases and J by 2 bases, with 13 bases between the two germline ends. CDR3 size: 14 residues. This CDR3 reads CASKQVKDTDTQYF. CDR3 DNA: TGTGCCAGCAAACAGGTTAAAGACACAGATACGCAGTATTTT.

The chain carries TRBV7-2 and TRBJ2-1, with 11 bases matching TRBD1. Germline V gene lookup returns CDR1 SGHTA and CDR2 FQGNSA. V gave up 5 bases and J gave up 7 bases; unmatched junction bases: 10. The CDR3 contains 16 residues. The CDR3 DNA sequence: TGTGCCAGCAGCCTCCGGATCGGACAGGGGGCGAATGAGCAGTTCTTC. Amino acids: CASSLRIGQGANEQFF.

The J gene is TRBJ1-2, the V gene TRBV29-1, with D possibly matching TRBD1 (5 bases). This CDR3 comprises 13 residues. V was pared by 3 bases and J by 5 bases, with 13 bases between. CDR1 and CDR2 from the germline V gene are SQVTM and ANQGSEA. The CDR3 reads CSVDGQPGYGYTF. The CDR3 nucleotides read TGCAGCGTTGACGGACAACCGGGTTATGGCTACACCTTC.

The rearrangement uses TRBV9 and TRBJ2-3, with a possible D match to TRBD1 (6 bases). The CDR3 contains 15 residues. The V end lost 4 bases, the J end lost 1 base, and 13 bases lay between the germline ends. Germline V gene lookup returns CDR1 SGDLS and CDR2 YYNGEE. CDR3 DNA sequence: TGTGCCAGCAGCTCGGCACAGGGCGGCACAGATACGCAGTATTTT. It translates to CASSSAQGGTDTQYF. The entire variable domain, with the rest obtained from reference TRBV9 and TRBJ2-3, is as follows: DSGVTQTPKHLITATGQRVTLRCSPRSGDLSVYWYQQSLDQGLQFLIQYYNGEERAKGNILERFSAQQFPDLHSELNLSSLELGDSALYFCASSSAQGGTDTQYFGPGTRLTVL.

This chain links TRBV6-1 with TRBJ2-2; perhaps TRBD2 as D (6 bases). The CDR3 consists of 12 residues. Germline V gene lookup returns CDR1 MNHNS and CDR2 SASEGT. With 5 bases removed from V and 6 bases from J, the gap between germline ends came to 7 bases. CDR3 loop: CASSWGAGELFF. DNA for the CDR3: TGTGCCAGCAGTTGGGGGGCCGGGGAGCTGTTTTTT.

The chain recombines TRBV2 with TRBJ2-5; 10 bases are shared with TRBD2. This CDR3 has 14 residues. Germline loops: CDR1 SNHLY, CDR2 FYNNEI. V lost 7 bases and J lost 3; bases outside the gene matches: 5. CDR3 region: CASKRLAGEETQYF. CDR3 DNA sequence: TGTGCCAGCAAGAGGCTAGCGGGGGAAGAGACCCAGTACTTC.

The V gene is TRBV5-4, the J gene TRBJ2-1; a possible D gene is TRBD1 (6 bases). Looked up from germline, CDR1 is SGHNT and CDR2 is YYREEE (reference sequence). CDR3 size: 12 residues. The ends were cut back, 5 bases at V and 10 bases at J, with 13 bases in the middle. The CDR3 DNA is TGTGCCAGCAGTTCAGACAGGTCGGAGCAGTTCTTC. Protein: CASSSDRSEQFF.